This T cell receptor (beta chain) was sequenced during a study of shared clonotypes between healthy human individuals. Study-wide results and limits: Clonotype sharing among donors was thought likely to change with sequencing depth. Naive subsets generally had larger estimated richness than memory subsets.

With regard to this clone: What it recognizes is unknown.

With 6 bases removed from V and 2 bases from J, the gap between germline ends came to 18 bases. CDR1 and CDR2 (germline): SGDLS, YYNGEE. The CDR3 runs 15 residues. Measured with immunoSEQ multiplex PCR; TCRdb has only the in-frame clones, and not every one. The profile shows 650,000 to 700,000 clones, roughly 91% of them singletons. This chain joins TRBV9 and TRBJ2-7; the D gene could be TRBD1 or TRBD2 (5 bases each). The sequencing input was memory CD8+ T cells from PBMCs. The subset here: CD45RO+ cells pooled with CCR7-negative TemRA cells. The receptor was isolated from a man in his late teens or twenties in good health. Some clones in this sample may be carry-over from other donors' samples. CDR3 loop: CASTRSWGYPYEQYF. CDR3 bases: TGTGCCAGCACCCGTAGTTGGGGGTACCCCTACGAGCAGTACTTC. Based on the CDR3 plus reference TRBV9 and TRBJ2-7, the full variable domain is DSGVTQTPKHLITATGQRVTLRCSPRSGDLSVYWYQQSLDQGLQFLIQYYNGEERAKGNILERFSAQQFPDLHSELNLSSLELGDSALYFCASTRSWGYPYEQYFGPGTRLTVT.